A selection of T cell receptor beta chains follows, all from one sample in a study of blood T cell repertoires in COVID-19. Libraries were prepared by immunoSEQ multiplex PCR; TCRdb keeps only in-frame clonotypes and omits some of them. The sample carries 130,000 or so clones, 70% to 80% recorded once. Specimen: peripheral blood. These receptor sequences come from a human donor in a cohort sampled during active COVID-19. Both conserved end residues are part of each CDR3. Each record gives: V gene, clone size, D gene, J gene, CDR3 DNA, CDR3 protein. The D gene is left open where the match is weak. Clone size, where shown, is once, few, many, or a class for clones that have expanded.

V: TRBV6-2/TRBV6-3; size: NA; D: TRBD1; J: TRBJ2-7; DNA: TGTGCCAGCAGCGCCTACCTTGGGACAGGGGACGAGCAGTACTTC; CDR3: CASSAYLGTGDEQYF
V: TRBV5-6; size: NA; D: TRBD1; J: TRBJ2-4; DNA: TGTGCCAGCAGCCCCGGGACAGGGGCCTCCCTTCTAGCCAAAAACATTCAGTACTTC; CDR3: CASSPGTGASLLAKNIQYF
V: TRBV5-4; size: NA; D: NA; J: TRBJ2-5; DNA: TGTGCCAGCAGGCTGGGACTTCAAGAGACCCAGTACTTC; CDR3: CASRLGLQETQYF
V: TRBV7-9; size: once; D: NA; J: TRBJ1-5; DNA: TGTGCCAGCAGCTGGACGGGGGGTCGGACCCAGCATTTT; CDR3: CASSWTGGRTQHF
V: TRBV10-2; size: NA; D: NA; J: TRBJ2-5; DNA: TGCGCCGCGGGGGAAGGGGGGGAATTTTCCGAGACCCAGTACTTC; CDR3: CAAGEGGEFSETQYF
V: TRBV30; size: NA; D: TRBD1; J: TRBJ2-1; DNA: TGTGCCTGGAGGGGCGGGGGACAGGGGTTTCGGGAGCAGTTCTTC; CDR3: CAWRGGGQGFREQFF
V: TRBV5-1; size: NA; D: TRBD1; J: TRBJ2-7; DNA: TGCGCCAGCCAAAACACGCGGGACAGGGAATACGAGCAGTACTTC; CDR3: CASQNTRDREYEQYF
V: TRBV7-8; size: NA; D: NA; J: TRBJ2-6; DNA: TGTGCCAGCAGCTCGGGTATCTCTGGGGCCAACGTCCTGACTTTC; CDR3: CASSSGISGANVLTF
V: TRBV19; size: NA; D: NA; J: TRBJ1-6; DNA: TGTGCCAGTAGTATTCAGGGCTCCTATAATTCACCCCTCCACTTT; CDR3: CASSIQGSYNSPLHF
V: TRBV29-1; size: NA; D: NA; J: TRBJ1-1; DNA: TGCAGCGTTGAACAGATGGACACTGAAGCTTTCTTT; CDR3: CSVEQMDTEAFF
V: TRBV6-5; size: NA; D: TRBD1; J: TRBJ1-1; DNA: TGTGCCAGCAGTCCACAGGGGGTATCGAACACTGAAGCTTTCTTT; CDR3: CASSPQGVSNTEAFF
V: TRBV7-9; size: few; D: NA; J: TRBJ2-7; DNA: TGTGCCAGCAGCCCCTCCGGCTACGAGCAGTACTTC; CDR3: CASSPSGYEQYF
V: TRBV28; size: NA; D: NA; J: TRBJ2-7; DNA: TGTGCCAGCGGACACATACCCTACGAGCAGTACTTC; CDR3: CASGHIPYEQYF
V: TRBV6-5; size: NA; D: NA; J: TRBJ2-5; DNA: TGTGCCAGCAGTTACTCGGCGGGAATATGGGAGACCCAGTACTTC; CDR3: CASSYSAGIWETQYF
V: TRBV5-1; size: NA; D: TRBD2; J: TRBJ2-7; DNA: TGCGCCAGCAGCTTGGAGCGGGGCCACGAGCAGTACTTC; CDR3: CASSLERGHEQYF
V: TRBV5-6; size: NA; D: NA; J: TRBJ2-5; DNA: TGTGCCAGCAGCTACAAACTTAGAGGGAGGGAGACCCAGTACTTC; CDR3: CASSYKLRGRETQYF
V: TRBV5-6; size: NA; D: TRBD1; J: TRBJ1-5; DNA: TGTGCCAGCAGCCAAACCGGACAGGGAGGTAGCAATCAGCCCCAGCATTTT; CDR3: CASSQTGQGGSNQPQHF
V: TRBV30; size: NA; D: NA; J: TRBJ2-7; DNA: TGTGCCTGGAGTGAGGGAGTACTGAGCTCCTACGAGCAGTACTTC; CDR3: CAWSEGVLSSYEQYF
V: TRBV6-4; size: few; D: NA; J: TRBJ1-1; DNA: TGTGCCAGCAGTGAATTTCAGAACACTGAAGCTTTCTTT; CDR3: CASSEFQNTEAFF
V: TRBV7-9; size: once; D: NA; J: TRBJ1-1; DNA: TGTGCCAGCAGCCCCCCCACACGGAACACTGAAGCTTTCTTT; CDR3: CASSPPTRNTEAFF
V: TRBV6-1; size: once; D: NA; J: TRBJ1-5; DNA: TGTGCCAGCAGTGAAATCTTTCTCCTATCAAATCAGCCCCAGCATTTT; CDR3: CASSEIFLLSNQPQHF
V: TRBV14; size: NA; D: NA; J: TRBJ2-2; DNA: TGTGCCAGCAGCCCCCTACTGGGGGCGACCGGGGCCACCGGGGAGCTGTTTTTT; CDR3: CASSPLLGATGATGELFF
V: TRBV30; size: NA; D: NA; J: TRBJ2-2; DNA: TGTGCCTGGAGTGTGGGGTGGAGGGCCGGGGAGCTGTTTTTT; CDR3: CAWSVGWRAGELFF
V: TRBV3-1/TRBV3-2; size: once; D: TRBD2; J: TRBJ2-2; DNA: TGTGCCAGCAGCCCCAGCGGGGCCCCGGGGACCGGGGAGCTGTTTTTT; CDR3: CASSPSGAPGTGELFF
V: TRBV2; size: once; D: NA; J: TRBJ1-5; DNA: TGTGCCAGCAGTGACGTGGCGGGGCAGCCCCAGCATTTT; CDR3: CASSDVAGQPQHF
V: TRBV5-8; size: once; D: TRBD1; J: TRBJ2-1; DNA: TGTGCCAGCAGCTTGGGGACGACAGGGTACAATGAGCAGTTCTTC; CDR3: CASSLGTTGYNEQFF
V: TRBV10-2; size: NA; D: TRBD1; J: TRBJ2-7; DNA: TGCGCCAGCAGTGAGATTTGGACAGGAGCTAACGAGCAGTACTTC; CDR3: CASSEIWTGANEQYF
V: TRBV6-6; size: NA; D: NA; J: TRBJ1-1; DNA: TGTGCCAGCAGACCGGGACAAGGCCGGATGAACACTGAAGCTTTCTTT; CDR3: CASRPGQGRMNTEAFF
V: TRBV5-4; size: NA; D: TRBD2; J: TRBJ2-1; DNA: TGTGCCAGCAGCTTATCGCGGCGGGGGGGCAGGAATGAGCAGTTCTTC; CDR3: CASSLSRRGGRNEQFF
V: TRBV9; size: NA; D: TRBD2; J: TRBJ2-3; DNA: TGTGCCAGCAGCCCGAGCGGGGGGGGCCCCTCAGATACGCAGTATTTT; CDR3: CASSPSGGGPSDTQYF
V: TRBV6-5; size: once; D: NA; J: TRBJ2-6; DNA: TGTGCCAGCTTAAGGACAGAGGGGGCCAACGTCCTGACTTTC; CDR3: CASLRTEGANVLTF